The 26 T cell receptor beta chains listed next were all sequenced from one sample in a study of blood T cell repertoires in COVID-19. Using immunoSEQ multiplex PCR, the repertoire was profiled, and TCRdb retains in-frame clones only, with some absent. The sample carries 85,000 to 130,000 clones, approximately 84% recorded once. The sample taken for sequencing was peripheral blood. All receptors derive from a woman aged 60-75 years with acute or convalescent COVID-19.

The count of this clone is one. As DNA, the CDR3 is TGCGCCAGCCCCCCGGGAAATTCCTACGAGCAGTACTTC. Translated, it gives CASPPGNSYEQYF. The chain recombines TRBV5-1 with TRBJ2-7; possibly TRBD2 for D (5 bases). Germline V gene data show CDR1 as SGHRS and CDR2 as YFSETQ. This CDR3 comprises 13 residues. The V gene lost 7 bases and the J gene lost 1 base, with 12 bases spanning the gap.

The chain couples TRBV5-4 to TRBJ2-7, with 7 bases identical to TRBD1. Trimming at V came to 1 base and at J to 2 bases, leaving 6 bases not matched to a gene. There are 15 residues in the CDR3. Germline loops: CDR1 SGHNT, CDR2 YYREEE (reference sequence). In DNA form, the CDR3 reads TGTGCCAGCAGCTTGAATAAGGGGGCGGCCTACGAGCAGTACTTC. Amino acid sequence: CASSLNKGAAYEQYF.

A single count supports this clone. The chain combines TRBV2 with TRBJ1-5; D unclear. The CDR3 consists of 14 residues. The germline V gene has CDR1 SNHLY and CDR2 FYNNEI. V was cut by 4 bases and J by 0 bases, with 7 bases left in between. DNA for the CDR3: TGTGCCAGCAGTGCGGTCGCTAGCAATCAGCCCCAGCATTTT. It translates to CASSAVASNQPQHF.

The V call is TRBV9, the J call TRBJ2-1, with unresolved D. CDR1 and CDR2 from the germline V gene are SGDLS and YYNGEE. V was pared by 0 bases and J by 3 bases, with 16 bases between. The CDR3 extends over 17 amino acids. The chain's CDR3 is CASSVGYLSNFYNEQFF. Here the CDR3 DNA reads TGTGCCAGCAGCGTAGGGTACCTCTCTAACTTCTACAATGAGCAGTTCTTC.

This chain links TRBV7-9 with TRBJ1-1, with a possible D match to TRBD1 (5 bases). V lost 1 base and J 1 base, leaving 13 bases between the germline ends. Germline V gene sequence: CDR1 SEHNR, CDR2 FQNEAQ (reference sequence). The CDR3 extends over 16 amino acids. Written as DNA, the CDR3 is TGTGCCAGCAGCTTAGTGGGAGGGGACTCGAACACTGAAGCTTTCTTT. Protein product: CASSLVGGDSNTEAFF.

A few counts support this clone. The gene calls are TRBV19 and TRBJ1-5; 7 positions agree with TRBD1. V shed 8 bases, J shed 2 bases, and the junction held 9 bases outside the gene matches. Germline CDR1 LNHDA, CDR2 SQIVND (reference sequence). This CDR3 contains 15 residues. Here the CDR3 reads CASARDSVGNQPQHF. The CDR3 DNA sequence: TGTGCCAGTGCAAGGGACAGCGTGGGCAATCAGCCCCAGCATTTT.

V and J are TRBV18 and TRBJ2-7, with D maybe TRBD2 (6 bases). The CDR3 spans 15 residues. V was trimmed by 2 bases and J by 2 bases, leaving 13 bases between them. Germline CDR1 and CDR2: KGHSH and LQKENI. CDR3 DNA sequence: TGTGCCAGCTCACCAACCCCTGCGGGGACCTACGAGCAGTACTTC. This encodes CASSPTPAGTYEQYF.

V usage is TRBV12-3 or TRBV12-4 and J usage is TRBJ2-3; D gene uncertain. The CDR3 contains 13 residues. With 2 bases removed from V and 5 bases from J, the gap between germline ends came to 8 bases. The CDR3 loop is CASSLIAVDTQYF. The CDR3 DNA reads as TGTGCCAGCAGTTTAATAGCTGTAGATACGCAGTATTTT.

V gene TRBV4-2 combines with J gene TRBJ2-4; TRBD2 agrees at 9 bases. The ends lost 0 bases at V and 8 bases at J; junction bases unmatched: 8. This CDR3 spans 16 amino acids. CDR1 is LGHNA, CDR2 YNFKEQ, per germline. The CDR3 loop is CASSQEGGRGRDIQYF. The CDR3 coding sequence is TGTGCCAGCAGCCAAGAAGGCGGGAGGGGGAGAGACATTCAGTACTTC.

This chain connects TRBV5-1 to TRBJ1-5; 7 nucleotides match TRBD1. J gave up 0 bases and V 4 bases, and 7 bases lay outside the gene matches. CDR3 length: 16 amino acids. Germline V gene data show CDR1 as SGHRS and CDR2 as YFSETQ. The CDR3 nucleotides read TGCGCCAGCAGCCCATCAGGGGGAGGTAGCAATCAGCCCCAGCATTTT. It specifies CASSPSGGGSNQPQHF.

V and J are TRBV28 and TRBJ1-1, with D possibly matching TRBD1 (5 bases). This CDR3 comprises 11 residues. Germline V CDR1 and CDR2: MDHEN, SYDVKM. V was shortened by 6 bases and J by 9 bases, with 11 bases between the two germline ends. The CDR3 DNA follows: TGTGCCAGCAGGGGGACTGGGAAAGCTTTCTTT. This translates into CASRGTGKAFF.

The CDR3 sequence is CASSFQQGSDTQYF. The DNA for the CDR3 is TGCGCCAGCAGCTTTCAACAGGGGTCAGATACGCAGTATTTT. The rearrangement links TRBV5-1 to TRBJ2-3, with TRBD1 matching 7 bases. The V gene end was trimmed by 2 bases and the J gene end by 4 bases; junction bases not matched to a gene: 4. This CDR3 region has 14 residues. Germline values: CDR1 SGHRS, CDR2 YFSETQ.

CDR3 loop: CASSSLEGHYIYEQYF. The CDR3 nucleotides read TGTGCCAGCAGTTCACTTGAGGGACACTACATCTACGAGCAGTACTTC. The rearrangement uses TRBV28 and TRBJ2-7; D may be TRBD1 (6 bases). Trimming shortened V by 4 bases and J by 3 bases, and 19 bases separated the two germline ends. The CDR3 is 16 amino acids. Germline V CDR1 and CDR2: MDHEN, SYDVKM.

This clone was found a few times. The chain combines TRBV4-2 with TRBJ1-2, with TRBD1 as a possible D gene (5 bases). This CDR3 spans 14 amino acids. Germline CDR1 LGHNA, CDR2 YNFKEQ. Trimming cost V 1 base and J 8 bases, with 14 bases left between them. The CDR3 loop reads CASSQGRGLGGYTF. CDR3 DNA sequence: TGTGCCAGCAGCCAAGGGAGGGGTTTGGGCGGCTACACCTTC.

The chain joins TRBV30 to TRBJ1-5; the D gene is possibly TRBD1 (5 bases). Trimming cost V 3 bases and J 7 bases, with 16 bases left between them. This CDR3 is 14 amino acids long. CDR1 is GTSNPN and CDR2 is SVGIG in the germline V gene (reference sequence). CDR3 DNA: TGTGCCTGGAGCCTCAAACGGGGGGAACAGCCCCAGCATTTT. Its translation is CAWSLKRGEQPQHF.

V usage is TRBV28 and J usage is TRBJ2-1, with TRBD2 identical over 10 bases. The CDR3 runs to 13 residues. V trimming: 10 bases; J trimming: 4 bases; junction bases outside the gene matches: 4. The germline CDR1 and CDR2 sequences are MDHEN and SYDVKM. CDR3 nucleotides: TGTGCCATCGCGACTAGCGGGTACAATGAGCAGTTCTTC. Translating it yields CAIATSGYNEQFF.

The V and J genes are TRBV7-2 and TRBJ2-5, with 10 bases lining up with TRBD2. The V gene's germline CDR1 is SGHTA and CDR2 FQGNSA. V was clipped by 3 bases and J by 2 bases; unmatched bases: 3. The CDR3 length is 15 residues. Here the CDR3 DNA reads TGTGCCAGCAGCTTCCGGACTAGCGGACAAGAGACCCAGTACTTC. Amino acids: CASSFRTSGQETQYF.

V gene TRBV2 combines with J gene TRBJ2-3; D ambiguous. V was pared by 7 bases and J by 6 bases, with 11 bases between. CDR3 length: 12 amino acids. In germline, CDR1 is SNHLY, CDR2 FYNNEI. The CDR3 nucleotides read TGTGCCAGCAATTTAGCTGCGGATACGCAGTATTTT. It specifies CASNLAADTQYF.

The V call is TRBV5-8, the J call TRBJ1-2; 8 bases are shared with TRBD1. CDR1 and CDR2 (germline): SGHTS, YDEGEE. V dropped 3 bases and J dropped 4; count of bases not matched to a gene: 2. This CDR3 is 13 amino acids long. The DNA for the CDR3 is TGTGCCAGCAGCTGGACAGGGTTCTATGGCTACACCTTC. It yields the protein CASSWTGFYGYTF.

The CDR3 nucleotides are TGTGCCAGAAGCTTAGCAAGGACACGCCAGAAGATGAACACTGAAGCTTTCTTT. This sequence encodes CARSLARTRQKMNTEAFF. V gene TRBV7-5 combines with J gene TRBJ1-1; the table's D gene call, TRBD1, was not cross checked with the DNA. TRBV7-5 is tagged as a pseudogene. The CDR3 extends over 18 amino acids.

V is TRBV2 and J is TRBJ2-7, with TRBD2 identical over 8 bases. In germline, CDR1 is SNHLY, CDR2 FYNNEI. This CDR3 is 13 amino acids long. With V trimmed by 6 bases and J by 7 bases, 8 bases remained unmatched. CDR3 bases: TGTGCCAGCAGAGAACTAGCGGCCGGGGAGCAGTACTTC. This sequence encodes CASRELAAGEQYF.

This chain uses TRBV4-2 with TRBJ2-3, with D hard to call. Germline loops: CDR1 LGHNA, CDR2 YNFKEQ. The CDR3 runs to 16 residues. Trimming pared 0 bases from V and 6 bases from J, leaving 16 bases between. CDR3 in DNA: TGTGCCAGCAGCCAAGAATTCGGCAGGCCGGCTGATACGCAGTATTTT. Its protein is CASSQEFGRPADTQYF.

This clone was observed a handful of times. The chain employs TRBV2 and TRBJ1-6; 7 bases agree with TRBD1. Per germline, CDR1 SNHLY and CDR2 FYNNEI. This CDR3 has 15 residues. V lost 2 bases, J lost 7 bases, and 5 bases stayed unmatched. The CDR3 reads CASSEFRGQNSPLHF. The CDR3, as DNA: TGTGCCAGCAGTGAATTTAGGGGGCAAAATTCACCCCTCCACTTT.

V gene TRBV5-1 combines with J gene TRBJ2-5; 8 positions match TRBD1. There are 17 residues in the CDR3. V lost 4 bases to trimming and J lost 3 bases; unmatched junction nucleotides: 14. Germline loops: CDR1 SGHRS, CDR2 YFSETQ. The CDR3 coding sequence is TGCGCCAGCAGCCCTGGGACAGGCGGGATTGGGGAAGAGACCCAGTACTTC. Protein: CASSPGTGGIGEETQYF.

The CDR3 nucleotides read TGTGCCAGCAGTAGGACAGGGGGTTACTATGGCTACACCTTC. Protein: CASSRTGGYYGYTF. The J gene is TRBJ1-2, the V gene TRBV2; 10 bases align to TRBD1. The CDR3 contains 14 residues. Germline CDR1 reads SNHLY; CDR2 reads FYNNEI. Losses at the gene ends were 5 bases for V and 3 bases for J; bases not matched to a gene: 3.

The count of this clone is one. The gene calls are TRBV6-4 and TRBJ1-1; D is uncertain. This CDR3 contains 13 residues. Trimming took off 4 bases at V and 3 bases at J, with 9 bases between the two ends. Germline V gives CDR1 MRHNA, CDR2 SNTAGT. In DNA, the CDR3 is TGTGCCAGCAGTGTCGACTTGGACACTGAAGCTTTCTTT. It codes for CASSVDLDTEAFF.